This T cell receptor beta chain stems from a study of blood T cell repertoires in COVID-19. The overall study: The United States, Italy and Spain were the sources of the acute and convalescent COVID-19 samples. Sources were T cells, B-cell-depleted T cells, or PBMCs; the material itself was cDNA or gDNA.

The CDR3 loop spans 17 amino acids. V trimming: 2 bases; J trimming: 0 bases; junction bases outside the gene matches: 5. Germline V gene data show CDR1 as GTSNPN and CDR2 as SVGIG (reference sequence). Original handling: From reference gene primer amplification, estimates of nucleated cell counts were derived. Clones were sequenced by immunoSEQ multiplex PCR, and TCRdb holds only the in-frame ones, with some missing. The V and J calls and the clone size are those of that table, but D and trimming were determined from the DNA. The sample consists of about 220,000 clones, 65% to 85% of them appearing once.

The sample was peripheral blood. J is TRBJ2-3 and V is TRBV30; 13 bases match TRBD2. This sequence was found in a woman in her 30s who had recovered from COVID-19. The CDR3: CAWSWTSGSPSTDTQYF. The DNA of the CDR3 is TGTGCCTGGAGTTGGACTAGCGGGAGCCCTAGCACAGATACGCAGTATTTT.